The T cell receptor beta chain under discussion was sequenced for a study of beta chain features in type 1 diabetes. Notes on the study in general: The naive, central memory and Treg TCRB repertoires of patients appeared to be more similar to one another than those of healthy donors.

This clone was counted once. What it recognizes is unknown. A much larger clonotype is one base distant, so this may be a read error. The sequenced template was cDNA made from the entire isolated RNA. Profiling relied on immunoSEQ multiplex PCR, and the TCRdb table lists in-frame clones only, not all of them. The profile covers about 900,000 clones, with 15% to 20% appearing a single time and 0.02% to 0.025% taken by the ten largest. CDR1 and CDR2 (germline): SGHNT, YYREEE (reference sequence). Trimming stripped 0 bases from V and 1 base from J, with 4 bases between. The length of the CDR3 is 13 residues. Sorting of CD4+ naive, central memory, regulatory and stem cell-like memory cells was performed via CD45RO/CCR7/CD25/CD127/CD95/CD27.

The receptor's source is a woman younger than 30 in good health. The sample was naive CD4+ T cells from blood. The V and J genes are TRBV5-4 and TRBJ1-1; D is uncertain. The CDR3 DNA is TGTGCCAGCAGCTTGGCCAGGAACACTGAAGCTTTCTTT. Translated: CASSLARNTEAFF.